The 12 T cell receptor beta chains listed next were all sequenced from one sample in a study of graft-versus-host responses after intestinal transplantation. Their recognized antigens are unknown. The data were produced by immunoSEQ multiplex PCR, yet TCRdb's version contains in-frame clones alone and is incomplete. In the table there are around 90,000 clones, about 95% of which are singletons. Sample: unstimulated CD4+ T cells sorted from spleen or lymph node cells, taken before transplant. The receptor source for this set is a human donor who was the organ donor for an intestinal transplant.

J is TRBJ2-7 and V is TRBV11-3; the D is unclear. Trimming removed 4 bases at V and 5 bases at J, with 9 bases between. Per germline, CDR1 SGHNT and CDR2 YENEEA. The CDR3 consists of 12 residues. CDR3 in amino acids: CASSSLGDEQYF. As DNA, the CDR3 is TGTGCCAGCAGCTCCCTGGGCGACGAGCAGTACTTC.

V is TRBV7-3 and J is TRBJ1-1; TRBD1 is a possible D gene (6 bases). Germline CDR1 SGHTA, CDR2 FQGTGA. Trimming stripped 8 bases from V and 1 base from J, with 14 bases between. The CDR3 is 14 residues long. The CDR3 DNA is TGTGCCAGCGGAGGGGGAGCTACGAACACTGAAGCTTTCTTT. Amino acid sequence: CASGGGATNTEAFF.

The chain is built from TRBV28 and TRBJ1-1; TRBD1 agrees at 7 bases. The germline V gene has CDR1 MDHEN and CDR2 SYDVKM. This CDR3 contains 15 residues. V gave up 2 bases and J gave up 5 bases; unmatched junction bases: 8. The CDR3 reads CASSLGGTVHTEAFF. As DNA, the CDR3 is TGTGCCAGCAGTTTAGGAGGGACAGTACATACTGAAGCTTTCTTT.

The chain has TRBV30 and TRBJ1-6, with 7 bases fitting TRBD1. CDR1 GTSNPN and CDR2 SVGIG come from the germline V gene (reference sequence). The CDR3 spans 16 residues. The trim removed 0 bases at V and 4 bases at J, leaving 6 bases unmatched. The CDR3 nucleotides read TGTGCCTGGAGTGTACTGTCGGGACAGTATAATTCACCCCTCCACTTT. Its translation is CAWSVLSGQYNSPLHF.

This rearrangement joins TRBV5-6 to TRBJ2-2; 7 nucleotides line up with TRBD2. After removal of 1 base from V and 4 bases from J, the junction contained 4 bases not matched to a gene. The CDR3 is 15 amino acids. Looked up from germline, CDR1 is SGHDT and CDR2 is YYEEEE. CDR3 in DNA: TGTGCCAGCAGCTTGTGGGGCGGGAGCACCGGGGAGCTGTTTTTT. This sequence encodes CASSLWGGSTGELFF.

The chain couples TRBV11-3 to TRBJ1-3, with D uncertain. V lost 1 base to trimming and J lost 1 base, with 14 bases between them. CDR3 size: 17 residues. Germline CDR1 and CDR2: SGHNT and YENEEA. The CDR3 protein is CASSLGVIPGSGNTIYF. The CDR3 coding sequence is TGTGCCAGCAGCTTAGGGGTCATACCGGGGTCTGGAAACACCATATATTTT. The full variable domain, completed using reference TRBV11-3 and TRBJ1-3, is EAGVVQSPRYKIIEKKQPVAFWCNPISGHNTLYWYLQNLGQGPELLIRYENEEAVDDSQLPKDRFSAERLKGVDSTLKIQPAELGDSAVYLCASSLGVIPGSGNTIYFGEGSWLTVV.

The V call is TRBV11-3, the J call TRBJ2-3; tentative D call: TRBD1 (6 bases). Trimming stripped 5 bases from V and 6 bases from J, with 15 bases between. The CDR3 is 14 residues long. Germline V CDR1 and CDR2: SGHNT, YENEEA. The CDR3 DNA reads TGTGCCAGCAGCCCTTTACCCCAGGGGGATACGCAGTATTTT. It encodes CASSPLPQGDTQYF.

CDR3 in DNA: TGTGCCAGCAGTCCAGGGGGACCTAAACTGTTTTTT. This translates into CASSPGGPKLFF. The chain combines TRBV28 with TRBJ1-4; TRBD1 agrees at 7 bases. From germline, CDR1 is MDHEN and CDR2 SYDVKM. Trimming took 5 bases from V and 11 from J; bases not matched to a gene: 5. The CDR3 runs 12 residues.

This chain uses TRBV6-1 with TRBJ2-7, with no clear D. The germline V gene has CDR1 MNHNS and CDR2 SASEGT. With 5 bases removed from V and 4 bases from J, the gap between germline ends came to 18 bases. The CDR3 extends over 15 amino acids. The CDR3 spells CASSPLRSGQYEQYF. The CDR3 nucleotides read TGTGCCAGCAGTCCACTCCGGTCGGGCCAGTACGAGCAGTACTTC.

This chain links TRBV2 with TRBJ2-7, with 10 bases that match TRBD2. After removal of 6 bases from V and 3 bases from J, the junction contained 5 bases not matched to a gene. CDR1 and CDR2 from the germline V gene are SNHLY and FYNNEI. The CDR3 runs 14 residues. The CDR3 nucleotides are TGTGCCAGCAGAATAGCGGGGGGACTCTACGAGCAGTACTTC. It translates to CASRIAGGLYEQYF.

This clone showed up just once. The chain is built from TRBV25-1 and TRBJ2-3; 7 positions match TRBD1. Germline V lookup: CDR1 MGHDK, CDR2 SYGVNS. The CDR3 loop spans 17 amino acids. The V gene end was trimmed by 6 bases and the J gene end by 2 bases; junction bases not matched to a gene: 14. Here the CDR3 reads CASRESVVTGNTDTQYF. As DNA, the CDR3 is TGTGCCAGCAGAGAGTCTGTCGTGACAGGGAACACAGATACGCAGTATTTT.

The V and J genes are TRBV6-6 and TRBJ1-1, with no clear D. CDR3 length: 11 residues. V dropped 2 bases and J dropped 7 bases, with 5 bases sitting between them. The germline CDR1 and CDR2 sequences are MNHNY and SVGAGI (reference sequence). This CDR3 reads CASSYTSEAFF. The CDR3 nucleotides read TGTGCCAGCAGTTACACGAGTGAAGCTTTCTTT.